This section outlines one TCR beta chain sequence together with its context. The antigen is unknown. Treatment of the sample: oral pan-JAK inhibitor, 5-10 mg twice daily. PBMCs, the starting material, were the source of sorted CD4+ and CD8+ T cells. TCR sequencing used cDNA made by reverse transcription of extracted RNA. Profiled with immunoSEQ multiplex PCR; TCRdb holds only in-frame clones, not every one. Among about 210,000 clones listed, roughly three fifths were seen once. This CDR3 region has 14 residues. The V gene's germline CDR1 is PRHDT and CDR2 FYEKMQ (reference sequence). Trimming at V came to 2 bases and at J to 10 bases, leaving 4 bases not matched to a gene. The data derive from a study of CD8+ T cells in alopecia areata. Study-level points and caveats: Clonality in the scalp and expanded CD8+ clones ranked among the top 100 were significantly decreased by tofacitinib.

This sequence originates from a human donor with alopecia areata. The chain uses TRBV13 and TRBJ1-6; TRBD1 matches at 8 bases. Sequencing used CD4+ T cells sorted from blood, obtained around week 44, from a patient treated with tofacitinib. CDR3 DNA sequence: TGTGCCAGCAGCTTACAGGGGGCCAGGTCACCCCTCCACTTT. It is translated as CASSLQGARSPLHF. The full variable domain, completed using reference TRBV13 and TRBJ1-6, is AAGVIQSPRHLIKEKRETATLKCYPIPRHDTVYWYQQGPGQDPQFLISFYEKMQSDKGSIPDRFSAQQFSDYHSELNMSSLELGDSALYFCASSLQGARSPLHFGNGTRLTVT.